The next 19 T cell receptor beta chains were all read from a single sample in a study of T cell changes during pregnancy in multiple sclerosis. Using immunoSEQ multiplex PCR, the repertoire was profiled, and TCRdb retains in-frame clones only, with some absent. The sample lists 90,000 to 120,000 clones, just under 95% occurring once. This specimen was peripheral blood, taken in the third trimester of pregnancy. The receptors come from a female donor in good health, enrolled as a control in a pregnancy study.

The J gene is TRBJ1-3, the V gene TRBV30; a weak D match, TRBD1 (6 bases). Deletions cut 7 bases from V and 1 base from J, with 8 bases between. The CDR3 runs to 12 residues. Looked up from germline, CDR1 is GTSNPN and CDR2 is SVGIG (reference sequence). This CDR3 reads CAFTGSGNTIYF. The CDR3 DNA follows: TGTGCCTTCACAGGGTCTGGAAACACCATATATTTT.

This clone showed up just once. The J gene is TRBJ1-2, the V gene TRBV6-5; D is perhaps TRBD1 (5 bases). V shed 6 bases and J shed 1 base, with 12 bases lying between them. From germline, CDR1 is MNHEY and CDR2 SVGAGI. The CDR3 is 14 residues long. CDR3 coding DNA: TGTGCCAGCAGCCCGACGGACATTAACTATGGCTACACCTTC. Protein product: CASSPTDINYGYTF.

The chain has TRBV30 and TRBJ1-1; D possibly corresponds to TRBD1 (5 bases). CDR1 GTSNPN and CDR2 SVGIG come from the germline V gene (reference sequence). The V gene lost 5 bases and the J gene lost 4 bases, with 11 bases spanning the gap. The CDR3 covers 12 residues. CDR3 sequence reads: CAWLGGFTEAFF. The CDR3 coding sequence is TGTGCCTGGCTGGGGGGGTTCACTGAAGCTTTCTTT.

The V gene is TRBV11-2, the J gene TRBJ2-7; possibly TRBD2 for D (8 bases). The CDR3 runs to 14 residues. Germline lookup yields CDR1 SGHAT and CDR2 FQNNGV. Trimming removed 4 bases at V and 7 bases at J, with 17 bases between. DNA of the CDR3: TGTGCCAGCAGCTCGGGACTAGGGGGCTTGGAGCAGTACTTC. Translated: CASSSGLGGLEQYF.

The chain carries TRBV18 and TRBJ2-5; TRBD2 might be the D (7 bases). The CDR3 has 14 amino acids. The ends were cut back, 6 bases at V and 5 bases at J, with 16 bases in the middle. The germline V gene has CDR1 KGHSH and CDR2 LQKENI. CDR3 DNA: TGTGCCAGCTCTGTCCGGGGGGCCCACGAGACCCAGTACTTC. This encodes CASSVRGAHETQYF.

This clone has just a few counts. The rearrangement links TRBV10-3 to TRBJ1-1; D gene unclear. V was shortened by 2 bases and J by 1 base, with 8 bases between the two germline ends. CDR1 is ENHRY, CDR2 SYGVKD, per germline. There are 14 residues in the CDR3. The CDR3 region has the DNA TGTGCCATCAGTGAGAAGGACTGGAACACTGAAGCTTTCTTT. As protein: CAISEKDWNTEAFF.

The rearrangement uses TRBV19 and TRBJ2-2; 8 bases are a match to TRBD1. The CDR3 spans 15 residues. Germline CDR1 reads LNHDA; CDR2 reads SQIVND (reference sequence). After removal of 4 bases from V and 3 bases from J, the junction contained 4 bases not matched to a gene. As DNA, the CDR3 is TGTGCCAGTAGTAGGGGACAGGTGTACACCGGGGAGCTGTTTTTT. Translation gives CASSRGQVYTGELFF.

In this sample, this clone turned up once. This chain connects TRBV4-3 to TRBJ1-6, with 7 bases fitting TRBD1. V gave up 6 bases and J gave up 5 bases; unmatched junction bases: 13. Looked up from germline, CDR1 is LGHNA and CDR2 is YSLEER. The CDR3 runs 17 residues. CDR3 sequence reads: CASSPQGGRGDNSPLHF. CDR3 nucleotide sequence: TGCGCCAGCAGTCCCCAAGGGGGCAGGGGCGATAATTCACCCCTCCACTTT.

The chain joins TRBV29-1 to TRBJ2-3; 7 bases line up with TRBD2. Germline CDR1 SQVTM, CDR2 ANQGSEA. V lost 4 bases to trimming and J lost 0 bases; unmatched junction nucleotides: 10. The length of the CDR3 is 16 residues. DNA of the CDR3: TGCAGCGTTGGGCCTTCAGGCGGGGGTAGCACAGATACGCAGTATTTT. Translation gives CSVGPSGGGSTDTQYF.

The chain is built from TRBV7-9 and TRBJ2-7; D call uncertain. Germline V gives CDR1 SEHNR, CDR2 FQNEAQ (reference sequence). This CDR3 is 17 amino acids long. Between the trimmed V and J ends, which lost 1 base and 2 bases, there was a span of 18 bases. This chain's CDR3 is CASSLGGPSYKAYEQYF. CDR3 in DNA: TGTGCCAGCAGCTTAGGAGGTCCATCCTACAAAGCCTACGAGCAGTACTTC.

This rearrangement joins TRBV19 to TRBJ1-2; D possibly corresponds to TRBD1 (5 bases). CDR1 LNHDA and CDR2 SQIVND come from the germline V gene (reference sequence). This CDR3 spans 13 amino acids. V lost 7 bases, J lost 4 bases, and 13 bases lay in between. CDR3: CASTMGGVYGYTF. The CDR3 nucleotides are TGTGCCAGTACCATGGGGGGTGTCTATGGCTACACCTTC.

This chain joins TRBV5-6 and TRBJ2-5, with 9 bases that match TRBD2. Germline V CDR1 and CDR2: SGHDT, YYEEEE. J was trimmed by 0 bases and V by 1 base; bases with no gene match: 4. The CDR3 runs to 16 residues. CDR3 in DNA: TGTGCCAGCAGCTTGCTTAGCGGGGGATACCAAGAGACCCAGTACTTC. Its protein is CASSLLSGGYQETQYF.

V is TRBV10-3 and J is TRBJ1-2; D is possibly TRBD1 (6 bases). With 10 bases removed from V and 2 bases from J, the gap between germline ends came to 14 bases. Germline CDR1 and CDR2: ENHRY and SYGVKD. The CDR3 has 13 amino acids. As DNA, the CDR3 is TGTGCCACCAAAAAGGGACAAAACTATGGCTACACCTTC. Protein sequence: CATKKGQNYGYTF.

This chain links TRBV6-1 with TRBJ1-2; possible D gene TRBD1, 6 bases. This CDR3 has 14 residues. Germline V gene lookup returns CDR1 MNHNS and CDR2 SASEGT. Trimming removed 5 bases at V and 2 bases at J, with 12 bases between. The CDR3 reads CASSFRQENYGYTF. The CDR3 nucleotides are TGTGCCAGCAGTTTCCGACAGGAGAACTATGGCTACACCTTC.

In DNA form, the CDR3 reads TGTGCCAGCAGTACCCCAGGGAACACTGAAGCTTTCTTT. Its protein product is CASSTPGNTEAFF. The chain recombines TRBV27 with TRBJ1-1, with D unresolved. Looked up from germline, CDR1 is MNHEY and CDR2 is SMNVEV (reference sequence). V lost 5 bases to trimming and J lost 1 base, with 8 bases between them. This CDR3 has 13 amino acids.

The chain carries TRBV10-3 and TRBJ2-6; TRBD1 agrees at 9 bases. Germline CDR1 reads ENHRY; CDR2 reads SYGVKD. With 6 bases clipped from V and 0 bases from J, the junction kept 9 bases outside the gene matches. The length of the CDR3 is 18 residues. CDR3 DNA: TGTGCCATCAGGGCACCGGGACAGGGTGTCTCTGGGGCCAACGTCCTGACTTTC. It codes for CAIRAPGQGVSGANVLTF.

The chain combines TRBV10-3 with TRBJ1-6; possibly TRBD1 for D (5 bases). The CDR3 extends over 13 amino acids. Germline CDR1 reads ENHRY; CDR2 reads SYGVKD. The V and J ends lost 10 bases and 8 bases respectively, with 15 bases between them. Here the CDR3 reads CASHQGNDSPLHF. As DNA, the CDR3 is TGTGCCAGCCACCAGGGTAACGATTCACCCCTCCACTTT.

This chain joins TRBV13 and TRBJ1-4; TRBD1 matches 8 bases. This CDR3 spans 17 amino acids. Germline CDR1 and CDR2: PRHDT and FYEKMQ (reference sequence). Germline trimming cut 5 bases from V and 4 bases from J; bases unmatched to any gene: 12. The CDR3 nucleotides are TGTGCCAGCAGCAGACTCCAGGGGGCGCGGGATAATGAAAAACTGTTTTTT. The encoded protein is CASSRLQGARDNEKLFF.

V is TRBV11-3 and J is TRBJ2-3; D perhaps matches TRBD1 (5 bases). V was trimmed by 0 bases and J by 7 bases, leaving 11 bases between them. Germline V lookup: CDR1 SGHNT, CDR2 YENEEA. The CDR3 runs to 14 residues. The CDR3 loop reads CASSLEGRFNTQYF. Written as DNA, the CDR3 is TGTGCCAGCAGCTTAGAGGGGCGGTTTAATACGCAGTATTTT. Complete variable domain (other parts from reference TRBV11-3 and TRBJ2-3): EAGVVQSPRYKIIEKKQPVAFWCNPISGHNTLYWYLQNLGQGPELLIRYENEEAVDDSQLPKDRFSAERLKGVDSTLKIQPAELGDSAVYLCASSLEGRFNTQYFGPGTRLTVL.